The present entry profiles one T cell receptor (beta chain) with its context. Its antigen is currently unknown. The CDR3 has 15 amino acids. Per germline, CDR1 SEHNR and CDR2 FQNEAQ (reference sequence). Deletions cut 10 bases from V and 0 bases from J, with 16 bases between. This record comes from a study of cytomegalovirus exposure and HLA in healthy donors. Regarding the study as a whole: By HLA locus, TCR association rates varied in a later analysis, with DRB1 showing the most and HLA-C the fewest.

PCR involved 60 Vbeta and 13 Jbeta primers. As processed by the authors: Among the unique TCR beta chains that a later analysis counted, about 81 million in all, 10 million to 14 million were shared. Sequencing was performed with immunoSEQ multiplex PCR; in TCRdb, only in-frame clones are kept and a portion is missing. The DNA gave D and trimming, while V, J and clone size come from that table. The sample lists some 170,000 clones; 72% were seen once. The sequenced material came from PBMCs. J is TRBJ2-4 and V is TRBV7-9; tentative D call: TRBD2 (6 bases). The receptor was derived from a human donor in good health. CDR3 region: CAIRGGGIAKNIQYF. The CDR3 nucleotides are TGTGCCATCCGTGGGGGAGGTATAGCCAAAAACATTCAGTACTTC.